This T cell receptor (beta chain) was captured by sequencing in a study of blood T cell repertoires in COVID-19. Study information: Some COVID-19 samples were acute and others convalescent; all came from the United States, Italy and Spain. Sample material is recorded as cDNA or gDNA derived from T cells, B-cell-depleted T cells, or PBMCs.

Authors' methods: Amplification with reference gene primers provided the estimates of nucleated cell counts. TCRdb keeps only in-frame clones here, not all; method: immunoSEQ multiplex PCR. V and J calls and clone size come straight from that table; D and trimming were deduced from the DNA. The sample shows hundreds of thousands of clones, 86% of them seen only once. This clone was recorded once. Sequencing was performed on peripheral blood. The sequence was obtained from a woman aged 25 to 45 with active or convalescent COVID-19.

The CDR3 DNA sequence: TGCGCCAGCAGCTTGGTCCAGGGGCCGAACACTGAAGCTTTCTTT. Translated: CASSLVQGPNTEAFF. The chain employs TRBV5-1 and TRBJ1-1; a possible D gene is TRBD1 (6 bases). The CDR3 is 15 residues long. Germline V CDR1 and CDR2: SGHRS, YFSETQ. V was pared by 0 bases and J by 1 base, with 10 bases between.